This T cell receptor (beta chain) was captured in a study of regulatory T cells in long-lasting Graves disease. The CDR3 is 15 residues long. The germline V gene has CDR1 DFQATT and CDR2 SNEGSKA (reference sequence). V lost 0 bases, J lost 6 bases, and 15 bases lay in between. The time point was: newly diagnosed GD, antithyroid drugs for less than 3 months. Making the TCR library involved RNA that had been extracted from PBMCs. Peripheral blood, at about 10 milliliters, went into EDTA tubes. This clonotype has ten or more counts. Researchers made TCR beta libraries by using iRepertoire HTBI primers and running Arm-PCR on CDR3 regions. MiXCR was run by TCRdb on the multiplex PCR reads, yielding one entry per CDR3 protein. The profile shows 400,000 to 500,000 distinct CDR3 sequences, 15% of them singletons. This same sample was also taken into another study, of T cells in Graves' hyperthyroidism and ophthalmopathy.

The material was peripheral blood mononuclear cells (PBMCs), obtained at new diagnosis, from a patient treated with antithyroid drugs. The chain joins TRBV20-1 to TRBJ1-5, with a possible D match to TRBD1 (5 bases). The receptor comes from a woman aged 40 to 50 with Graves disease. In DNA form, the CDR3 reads TGCAGTGCTAGAGAGGTGGTAGGGGAAGGTCAGCCCCAGCATTTT. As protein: CSAREVVGEGQPQHF.